This TCR beta chain was retrieved from a study of CD8 T cells in ankylosing spondylitis. Study results and limitations: Ankylosing spondylitis blood appeared to be characterized by a TCR beta motif of eight highly homologous variants.

This clonotype was counted many times. Its antigen remains unidentified. MiXCR, applied by TCRdb to the 5' RACE reads, yields one record per CDR3 protein. Here the sample spans about 540,000 distinct CDR3 sequences, roughly 13% being singletons. V lost 4 bases to trimming and J lost 3 bases, with 30 bases between them. The CDR3 is 21 residues long. Germline loops: CDR1 KGHDR, CDR2 SFDVKD. The sample consisted of blood, either unsorted or a sorted T cell fraction (not recorded which). This TCR was sampled from a male donor with ankylosing spondylitis. The rearrangement joins TRBV24-1 to TRBJ2-1; D possibly corresponds to TRBD2 (10 bases). The CDR3 bases are TGTGCCACCAGTGACCCCCGGGACAGGGACCCCACTAGCGGGAACTACAATGAGCAGTTCTTC. This translates into CATSDPRDRDPTSGNYNEQFF.